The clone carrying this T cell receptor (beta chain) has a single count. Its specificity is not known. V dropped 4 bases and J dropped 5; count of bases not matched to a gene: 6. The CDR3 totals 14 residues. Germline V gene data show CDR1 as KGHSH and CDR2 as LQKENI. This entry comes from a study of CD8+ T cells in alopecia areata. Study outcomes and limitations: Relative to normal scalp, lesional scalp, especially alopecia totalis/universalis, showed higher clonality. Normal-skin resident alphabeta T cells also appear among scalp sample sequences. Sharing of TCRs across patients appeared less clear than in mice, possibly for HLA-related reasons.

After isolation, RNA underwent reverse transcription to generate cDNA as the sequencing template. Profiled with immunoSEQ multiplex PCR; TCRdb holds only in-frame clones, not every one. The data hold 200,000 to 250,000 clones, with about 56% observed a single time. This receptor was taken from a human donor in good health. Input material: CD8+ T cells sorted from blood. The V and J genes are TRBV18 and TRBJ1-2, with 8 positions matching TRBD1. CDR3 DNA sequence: TGTGCCAGCTCACGATCGACAGGGGAGTATGGCTACACCTTC. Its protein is CASSRSTGEYGYTF.